These T cell receptor beta chains were read from a single sample in a study of shared clonotypes between healthy human individuals. Profiled with immunoSEQ multiplex PCR; TCRdb holds only in-frame clones, not every one. The data show fewer than 1.8 million clones, with roughly 98.5% seen just once and roughly 0.35% held by the top ten. Specimen: naive CD4+ T cells sorted from blood. The origin of the receptors is a man aged 25-45 years in good health. Both conserved end residues are part of each CDR3. D genes are given only for firm matches. Size tells how often a clone was seen (once, few, many) or the class of an expanded clone, and some rows leave it out.

j_call clone_size d_call v_call cdr3_aa cdr3_nt
TRBJ1-3 NA NA TRBV7-9 CASSFFNSYSGNTIYF TGTGCCAGCAGCTTTTTTAACTCCTACTCTGGAAACACCATATATTTT
TRBJ2-4 NA NA TRBV29-1 CSVSDLNIQYF TGCAGCGTATCCGACCTAAACATTCAGTACTTC
TRBJ1-2 NA NA TRBV2 CASNSLGNYGYTF TGTGCCAGCAACTCACTGGGCAACTATGGCTACACCTTC
TRBJ1-4 NA TRBD1 TRBV30 CAWSDLLQGASEKLFF TGTGCCTGGAGTGACCTCTTACAGGGGGCAAGTGAAAAACTGTTTTTT
TRBJ1-1 NA TRBD1 TRBV30 CAWILRDRGKAEAFF TGTGCCTGGATCTTGCGCGACAGGGGGAAGGCTGAAGCTTTCTTT
TRBJ1-4 NA NA TRBV14 CASSFGAGEKLFF TGTGCCAGCAGCTTTGGCGCGGGTGAAAAACTGTTTTTT
TRBJ2-7 NA NA TRBV4-1 CASSQVVGAGAYEQYF TGCGCCAGCAGCCAAGTCGTCGGGGCAGGCGCCTACGAGCAGTACTTC
TRBJ2-7 once TRBD1 TRBV7-2 CASSFPGQAYEQYF TGTGCCAGCAGCTTTCCGGGACAGGCCTACGAGCAGTACTTC
TRBJ2-4 NA TRBD2 TRBV6-5 CASRSAGTSGRWSF TGTGCCAGCAGGTCAGCCGGGACTAGCGGGAGATGGTCCTTC
TRBJ1-2 NA NA TRBV5-1 CASSLEPYGYTF TGCGCCAGCAGCTTGGAGCCTTATGGCTACACCTTC
TRBJ2-7 NA TRBD2 TRBV7-2 CASSLEGLGRDEQYF TGTGCCAGCAGCTTAGAGGGACTAGGGCGTGATGAGCAGTACTTC
TRBJ2-3 NA NA TRBV6-5 CASSYSLLARDTQYF TGTGCCAGCAGTTACTCACTCCTGGCAAGGGATACGCAGTATTTT
TRBJ2-7 NA NA TRBV4-3 CASSLLGPGSSYEQYF TGCGCCAGCAGCCTACTGGGGCCAGGCTCCTCCTACGAGCAGTACTTC
TRBJ2-5 NA NA TRBV10-1 CASSETRPRGETQYF TGCGCCAGCAGTGAGACTCGGCCGCGGGGCGAGACCCAGTACTTC
TRBJ2-1 NA TRBD2 TRBV28 CASSLTLAGANEQFF TGTGCCAGCAGTTTAACACTAGCGGGGGCCAATGAGCAGTTCTTC
TRBJ1-2 NA NA TRBV19 CASSIRLTGLNYGYTF TGTGCCAGTAGTATTCGGTTGACAGGACTAAACTATGGCTACACCTTC